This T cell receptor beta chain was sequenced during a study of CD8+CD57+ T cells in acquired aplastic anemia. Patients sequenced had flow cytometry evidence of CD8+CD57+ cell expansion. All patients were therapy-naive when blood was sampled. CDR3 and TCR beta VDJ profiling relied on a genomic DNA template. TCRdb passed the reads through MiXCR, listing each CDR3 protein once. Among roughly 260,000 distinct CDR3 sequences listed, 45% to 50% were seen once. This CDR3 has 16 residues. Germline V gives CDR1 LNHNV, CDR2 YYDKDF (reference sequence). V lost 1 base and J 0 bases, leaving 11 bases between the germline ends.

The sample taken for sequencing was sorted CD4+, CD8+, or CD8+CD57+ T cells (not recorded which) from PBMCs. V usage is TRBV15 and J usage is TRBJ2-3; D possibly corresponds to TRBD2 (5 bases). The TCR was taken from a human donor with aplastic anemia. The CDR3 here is CATSRGEKRSTDTQYF. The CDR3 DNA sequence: TGTGCCACCAGCAGAGGAGAGAAGCGGAGCACAGATACGCAGTATTTT.